This TCR beta chain was recorded in a study of OX40 agonist ivuxolimab in advanced cancers. Study at large: Every 2 weeks, patients received ivuxolimab intravenously, dosed at 0.01 to 10 mg/kg. Partial responses occurred in three patients (one hepatocellular carcinoma, two cutaneous melanoma).

General study points: Antigen specificity remained undetermined for the expanded peripheral T cells. Among some nonresponders, normalized T-cell clonal expansion was also low.

This clone was seen only a few times. Its antigen is as yet unknown. V was cut by 1 base and J by 5 bases, with 8 bases left in between. The V gene's germline CDR1 is SEHNR and CDR2 FQNEAQ (reference sequence). The CDR3 length is 13 residues. The protocol was immunoSEQ multiplex PCR, while the TCRdb copy is restricted to in-frame clones and leaves out a portion. The sample holds about 100,000 clones, 70% to 90% seen once. This chain joins TRBV7-9 and TRBJ1-1; D is undetermined. The material sequenced was CD4+ or CD8+ T cells sorted from blood, taken in a trial of the OX40 agonist ivuxolimab. This TCR derives from an adult with an advanced solid tumor such as melanoma, head and neck, liver or kidney cancer. CDR3 DNA: TGTGCCAGCAGCTTAGTTGCTGGTACTGAAGCTTTCTTT. Protein sequence: CASSLVAGTEAFF.